The sequence of this TCR beta chain was determined in a study of cytomegalovirus exposure and HLA in healthy donors. The study, taken as a whole, reports: Available immune exposure information covered CMV serostatus only. Altogether, 164 TCR beta chains were recorded as cytomegalovirus-associated. In the analysis, some V segments, TRBV6-2 and TRBV6-3 included, were excluded as indistinguishable.

On this clone itself: Its target is unknown.

Germline V gene data show CDR1 as MNHEY and CDR2 as SMNVEV (reference sequence). V was trimmed by 2 bases and J by 0 bases, leaving 14 bases between them. The CDR3 consists of 16 residues. A multiplex PCR was run with 60 Vbeta primers and 13 Jbeta primers. Clones were read by immunoSEQ multiplex PCR, and TCRdb kept only the in-frame ones, dropping some. The sample yields about 170,000 clones, under 90% seen once. Sequences were obtained from PBMCs. The source of this sequence is a male donor in good health and CMV-seronegative. The gene calls are TRBV27 and TRBJ2-7; TRBD2 is a possible D gene (6 bases). Here the CDR3 DNA reads TGTGCCAGCAGTTTAAGACTCGGGACTCCCTCCTACGAGCAGTACTTC. Amino acid sequence: CASSLRLGTPSYEQYF.